The 25 T cell receptor beta chains below all came from one sample that was sequenced in a study of Graves' ophthalmopathy and Graves' hyperthyroidism. Investigators amplified TCR beta CDR3 regions from RNA transcripts. After a first-round RT-PCR with HTBI primers, a second-round multiplex PCR was run. TCRdb analysed the multiplex PCR reads with MiXCR anew, one entry per CDR3 protein. This sample has 170,000 or so distinct CDR3 sequences; roughly 37% occur once, and the top ten carry roughly 5.8%. The sample taken for sequencing was peripheral blood. Receptor source: a woman in her thirties or forties with Graves' ophthalmopathy.

This clonotype showed up many times. The V and J genes are TRBV11-3 and TRBJ1-2; D not resolved. Per the germline V gene, CDR1 is SGHNT and CDR2 is YENEEA. Trimming pared 2 bases from V and 9 bases from J, leaving 10 bases between. This CDR3 is 12 amino acids long. The CDR3 loop is CASSLFLLCYTF. The CDR3 bases are TGTGCCAGCAGCTTATTCCTACTGTGCTACACCTTC. Looking up the rest from reference TRBV11-3 and TRBJ1-2 gives the full variable domain: EAGVVQSPRYKIIEKKQPVAFWCNPISGHNTLYWYLQNLGQGPELLIRYENEEAVDDSQLPKDRFSAERLKGVDSTLKIQPAELGDSAVYLCASSLFLLCYTFGSGTRLTVV.

This clonotype was counted a single time. The CDR3 loop reads CASSYPENSNQPQHF. The CDR3 bases are TGTGCCAGCAGTTACCCTGAAAATAGCAATCAGCCCCAGCATTTT. The J gene is TRBJ1-5, the V gene TRBV6-5; D is uncertain. V was trimmed by 2 bases and J by 0 bases, leaving 8 bases between them. The CDR3 covers 15 residues. CDR1 and CDR2 from the germline V gene are MNHEY and SVGAGI.

This rearrangement joins TRBV6-1 to TRBJ1-1; D ambiguous. The CDR3 consists of 12 residues. Trimming cost V 8 bases and J 6 bases, with 13 bases left between them. The germline gives CDR1 MNHNS, CDR2 SASEGT. Written as DNA, the CDR3 is TGTGCCAGCTCCGACCGGGTGGCTGAAGCTTTCTTT. This codes for CASSDRVAEAFF.

Only one count was recorded for this clonotype. This rearrangement joins TRBV12-5 to TRBJ2-5; no definite D call. The CDR3 runs to 12 residues. V shed 8 bases and J shed 5 bases, with 12 bases lying between them. Germline values: CDR1 LGHNT, CDR2 FRNRAP. CDR3 sequence: CASCRPAETQYF. In nucleotides, the CDR3 is TGTGCTAGTTGTCGGCCGGCGGAGACCCAGTACTTC.

The V gene is TRBV28, the J gene TRBJ1-1; the match to TRBD1 covers 7 bases. Trimming removed 5 bases from V and 4 bases from J; junction bases left unmatched: 7. This CDR3 comprises 14 residues. Germline CDR1 MDHEN, CDR2 SYDVKM. The chain's CDR3 is CASSMTGWITEAFF. The CDR3 DNA is TGTGCCAGCAGTATGACAGGGTGGATCACTGAAGCTTTCTTT.

This clonotype turned up a few times. The chain recombines TRBV6-1 with TRBJ2-6; D unclear. Germline CDR1 is MNHNS and CDR2 is SASEGT. This CDR3 region has 13 residues. V was trimmed by 10 bases and J by 2 bases, leaving 9 bases between them. The CDR3 DNA reads TGTGCCACCCAAAAGCCTGGGGCCAACGTCCTGACTTTC. This gives the protein CATQKPGANVLTF.

This clonotype occurred many times. The chain uses TRBV6-2 or TRBV6-3 and TRBJ1-1; 8 bases fit TRBD1. Losses at the gene ends were 2 bases for V and 3 bases for J; bases not matched to a gene: 5. The germline gives CDR1 MNHEY, CDR2 SVGEGT. This CDR3 contains 15 residues. The CDR3 sequence: CASSYGDRGDTEAFF. Here the CDR3 DNA reads TGTGCCAGCAGTTACGGAGACAGGGGAGACACTGAAGCTTTCTTT.

At least ten counts were recorded for this clonotype. The J gene is TRBJ1-2, the V gene TRBV11-3; tentative D call: TRBD1 (5 bases). The CDR3 runs to 13 residues. CDR1 and CDR2 (germline): SGHNT, YENEEA. V lost 3 bases to trimming and J lost 6 bases, with 11 bases between them. As DNA, the CDR3 is TGTGCCAGCAGCTTGGAGGGGATCGATGGCTACACCTTC. This codes for CASSLEGIDGYTF.

There are many counts of this clonotype. This sequence joins TRBV28 and TRBJ1-1; D call uncertain. V was trimmed by 2 bases and J by 1 base, leaving 11 bases between them. The CDR3 is 15 residues long. The germline gives CDR1 MDHEN, CDR2 SYDVKM. The CDR3, as DNA: TGTGCCAGCAGTTTAGGCGTAGGAGGGAACACTGAAGCTTTCTTT. Amino acids: CASSLGVGGNTEAFF.

The gene calls are TRBV20-1 and TRBJ1-1, with a possible D match to TRBD1 (6 bases). The V gene lost 3 bases and the J gene lost 3 bases, with 11 bases spanning the gap. Germline lookup yields CDR1 DFQATT and CDR2 SNEGSKA (reference sequence). This CDR3 contains 13 residues. The CDR3 DNA follows: TGCAGTGCTAGCCTCCCAGGGGACACTGAAGCTTTCTTT. It codes for CSASLPGDTEAFF.

In its sample, this clonotype was seen a few times. This chain connects TRBV27 to TRBJ2-2; TRBD2 agrees at 10 bases. V was pared by 8 bases and J by 7 bases, with 13 bases of the junction left unmatched. This CDR3 contains 16 residues. Looked up from germline, CDR1 is MNHEY and CDR2 is SMNVEV (reference sequence). Here the CDR3 reads CASQRKPVAGGGELFF. In DNA, the CDR3 is TGTGCCAGCCAGAGGAAGCCCGTAGCGGGGGGCGGGGAGCTGTTTTTT.

This clonotype was counted ten times or more. The chain combines TRBV11-2 with TRBJ1-2; unclear D gene. V lost 0 bases and J lost 3, with 8 bases in between. The germline V gene has CDR1 SGHAT and CDR2 FQNNGV. The CDR3 runs 14 residues. The CDR3 region has the DNA TGTGCCAGCAGCTTAGAGCTGGGGTACTATGGCTACACCTTC. Translating it yields CASSLELGYYGYTF.

This clonotype was detected many times. The rearrangement uses TRBV24-1 and TRBJ1-1; TRBD1 might be the D (5 bases). V lost 5 bases, J lost 1 base, and 7 bases lay in between. The CDR3 is 13 amino acids. From germline, CDR1 is KGHDR and CDR2 SFDVKD. CDR3 nucleotide sequence: TGTGCCACCAGTGGGGGGGGGAACACTGAAGCTTTCTTT. This translates into CATSGGGNTEAFF.

This clonotype was detected many times. The chain has TRBV27 and TRBJ2-7; TRBD1 agrees at 9 bases. V shed 4 bases and J 3 bases; nucleotides not matched to a gene: 7. The CDR3 runs 15 residues. Looked up from germline, CDR1 is MNHEY and CDR2 is SMNVEV (reference sequence). The CDR3 nucleotides are TGTGCCAGCAGTTCCCTACGACAGGGGGGCTACGAGCAGTACTTC. Amino acid sequence: CASSSLRQGGYEQYF.

The chain carries TRBV7-2 and TRBJ2-7, with D perhaps TRBD2 (5 bases). The CDR3 runs 15 residues. The V end was cut by 1 base, the J end by 4 bases, with 14 bases between. Germline V gene data show CDR1 as SGHTA and CDR2 as FQGNSA. The CDR3 protein is CASSLVGGQKYEQYF. The CDR3 coding sequence is TGTGCCAGCAGCTTAGTGGGCGGGCAGAAGTACGAGCAGTACTTC.

This clonotype has a count of ten or more. The rearrangement links TRBV19 to TRBJ2-2; perhaps TRBD2 as D (6 bases). The V and J ends lost 4 bases and 7 bases respectively, with 19 bases between them. The CDR3 length is 16 residues. The germline V gene has CDR1 LNHDA and CDR2 SQIVND (reference sequence). CDR3 sequence (DNA): TGTGCCAGTAGTACCCCTGGAGCGGGTGGGGGCGGGGAGCTGTTTTTT. Its translation: CASSTPGAGGGGELFF.

The V and J genes are TRBV11-2 and TRBJ1-2, with D hard to call. In germline, CDR1 is SGHAT, CDR2 FQNNGV. The V gene lost 5 bases and the J gene lost 4 bases, with 17 bases spanning the gap. The CDR3 is 15 residues long. CDR3 sequence (DNA): TGTGCCAGCAGCCCCACCCTAACCGGTAGCTATGGCTACACCTTC. Translated: CASSPTLTGSYGYTF. The variable domain in full, with the rest retrieved from reference TRBV11-2 and TRBJ1-2, is EAGVAQSPRYKIIEKRQSVAFWCNPISGHATLYWYQQILGQGPKLLIQFQNNGVVDDSQLPKDRFSAERLKGVDSTLKIQPAKLEDSAVYLCASSPTLTGSYGYTFGSGTRLTVV.

This rearrangement joins TRBV12-3 or TRBV12-4 to TRBJ2-5; 7 nucleotides match TRBD2. This CDR3 region has 14 residues. The trim removed 7 bases at V and 5 bases at J, leaving 10 bases unmatched. CDR3 in amino acids: CASNRGLRFETQYF. The CDR3 region has the DNA TGTGCCAGCAACCGGGGACTACGTTTCGAGACCCAGTACTTC.

In this sample, this clonotype turned up many times. V gene TRBV28 combines with J gene TRBJ2-7, with 8 bases matching TRBD1. The V gene end was trimmed by 5 bases and the J gene end by 5 bases; junction bases not matched to a gene: 14. The V gene's germline CDR1 is MDHEN and CDR2 SYDVKM. There are 16 residues in the CDR3. The CDR3 DNA sequence: TGTGCCAGCAGTGGCGTACAGGACAGGGTGTTCCACGAGCAGTACTTC. It translates to CASSGVQDRVFHEQYF.

This chain connects TRBV11-2 to TRBJ1-5; TRBD1 aligns across 7 bases. The junction had 6 bases not matched to a gene; V was cut back by 5 bases and J by 2 bases. Germline assignment: CDR1 SGHAT and CDR2 FQNNGV. This CDR3 spans 15 amino acids. The CDR3 region is CASSIQGLGNQPQHF. DNA for the CDR3: TGTGCCAGCAGCATACAGGGGCTGGGCAATCAGCCCCAGCATTTT.

This clonotype was counted ten times or more. The chain uses TRBV4-2 and TRBJ2-5; no definite D call. The ends were cut back, 0 bases at V and 8 bases at J, with 7 bases in the middle. The CDR3 is 12 residues long. Germline V gene sequence: CDR1 LGHNA, CDR2 YNFKEQ. CDR3 amino acids: CASSQDGVTQYF. CDR3 nucleotide sequence: TGTGCCAGCAGCCAAGACGGCGTTACCCAGTACTTC.

The rearrangement links TRBV12-3 or TRBV12-4 to TRBJ2-3; no clear D. Trimming shortened V by 2 bases and J by 3 bases, and 3 bases separated the two germline ends. This CDR3 spans 12 amino acids. The CDR3 spells CASSLWTDTQYF. The CDR3 coding sequence is TGTGCCAGCAGTTTATGGACAGATACGCAGTATTTT.

The sample holds many counts of this clonotype. This chain connects TRBV5-1 to TRBJ1-1, with 10 bases matching TRBD1. After removal of 4 bases from V and 4 bases from J, the junction contained 7 bases not matched to a gene. From germline, CDR1 is SGHRS and CDR2 YFSETQ. CDR3 length: 15 amino acids. CDR3 in amino acids: CASSKGQGMITEAFF. The CDR3 DNA reads TGCGCCAGCAGCAAGGGACAGGGGATGATCACTGAAGCTTTCTTT.

CDR3 sequence reads: CASSNRLDYNSPLHF. DNA of the CDR3: TGTGCCAGCTCCAACCGTTTAGACTATAATTCACCCCTCCACTTT. The V call is TRBV27, the J call TRBJ1-6; D ambiguous. Trimming took off 8 bases at V and 3 bases at J, with 14 bases between the two ends. Germline V CDR1 and CDR2: MNHEY, SMNVEV (reference sequence). The CDR3 loop spans 15 amino acids.

The chain uses TRBV15 and TRBJ1-5; TRBD1 agrees at 8 bases. The junction had 3 bases not matched to a gene; V was cut back by 3 bases and J by 2 bases. This CDR3 comprises 15 residues. Looked up from germline, CDR1 is LNHNV and CDR2 is YYDKDF (reference sequence). For the CDR3, the DNA is TGTGCCACCAGCAGGGGGGACAGGCGCAATCAGCCCCAGCATTTT. The encoded protein is CATSRGDRRNQPQHF.